These T cell receptor beta chains were read from a single sample in a study of blood T cells in healthy people across ages. TCRdb processed the 5' RACE reads anew with MiXCR; each CDR3 protein has one entry. The sample lists 1,800,000 or so distinct CDR3 sequences, approximately 40% occurring once. Sequencing used blood. The origin of the receptors is a human donor in good health. CDR3s include the opening cysteine and the closing phenylalanine or tryptophan. The order of the fields is V gene, clone size, D gene, J gene, CDR3 protein, CDR3 DNA. A D gene is named only where the DNA matches it firmly. Only part of the rows carry a size: once, few, many, or a class if the clone is expanded.

>TRBV6-2/TRBV6-3|.|TRBD1|TRBJ1-2
CATGTAANYGYTF
TGTGCCACGGGGACAGCAGCTAACTATGGCTACACCTTC
>TRBV4-1|.|.|TRBJ1-5
CASSPRPGFSQPQHF
TGCGCCAGCAGCCCCCGGCCAGGGTTTTCCCAGCCCCAGCATTTT
>TRBV29-1|.|TRBD1|TRBJ1-5
CSAQGATGDQPQHF
TGCAGCGCCCAAGGAGCGACAGGGGATCAGCCCCAGCATTTT
>TRBV9|few|.|TRBJ1-2
CASSVVEKGNYGYTF
TGTGCCAGCAGCGTAGTAGAGAAAGGGAACTATGGCTACACCTTC
>TRBV5-1|.|.|TRBJ2-5
CSSSSRVGETQYF
TGCTCCAGCAGCTCCCGGGTGGGAGAGACCCAGTACTTC
>TRBV4-3|once|.|TRBJ1-2
CASSQDLWGGSGYGYTF
TGCGCCAGCAGCCAAGATCTGTGGGGGGGCTCGGGCTATGGCTACACCTTC
>TRBV12-3/TRBV12-4|.|.|TRBJ2-3
CASSFGGIPGTDTQYF
TGTGCCAGCAGTTTTGGTGGCATACCAGGCACAGATACGCAGTATTTT
>TRBV7-2|few|.|TRBJ2-1
CASGHLVDEQFF
TGTGCCAGCGGCCATCTAGTGGATGAGCAGTTCTTC
>TRBV15|.|TRBD2|TRBJ2-3
CATSRVRTSGGPTDTQYF
TGTGCCACCAGCAGAGTGAGGACTAGCGGCGGACCAACAGATACGCAGTATTTT
>TRBV20-1|.|.|TRBJ2-7
CSASPWTDVAYEQYF
TGCAGTGCTAGTCCGTGGACGGACGTGGCCTACGAGCAGTACTTC
>TRBV24-1|few|.|TRBJ2-5
CATSDFALGSEETQYF
TGTGCCACCAGTGATTTTGCCTTGGGCAGTGAAGAGACCCAGTACTTC
>TRBV20-1|.|.|TRBJ1-2
CSATGQHNYGYTF
TGCAGTGCAACCGGACAGCATAACTATGGCTACACCTTC
>TRBV15|few|.|TRBJ2-5
CATSRTLPSETQYF
TGTGCCACCAGCAGAACCCTCCCTAGCGAGACCCAGTACTTC
>TRBV9|.|.|TRBJ2-7
CASSAEGPYEQYF
TGTGCCAGCAGCGCGGAGGGTCCCTACGAGCAGTACTTC
>TRBV29-1|.|.|TRBJ1-2
CSVGRSGARGGYTF
TGCAGCGTTGGGAGGTCCGGCGCCCGGGGGGGCTACACCTTC
>TRBV7-8|once|.|TRBJ2-1
CASSLGQGIYEQFF
TGTGCCAGCAGCTTAGGCCAGGGGATCTACGAGCAGTTCTTC
>TRBV6-1|few|.|TRBJ1-1
CASSVTRSWTEAFF
TGTGCCAGCAGCGTAACCCGTTCGTGGACTGAAGCTTTCTTT
>TRBV7-6|few|.|TRBJ2-5
CASSEMTKGRETQYF
TGTGCCAGCAGCGAAATGACTAAAGGGCGAGAGACCCAGTACTTC
>TRBV7-3|.|TRBD1|TRBJ1-1
CASRLRQGTEAFF
TGTGCCAGCAGGCTCAGACAGGGTACTGAAGCTTTCTTT
>TRBV3-1|.|.|TRBJ1-1
CASSQITDTEAFF
TGTGCCAGCAGCCAAATTACGGACACTGAAGCTTTCTTT
>TRBV6-6|once|.|TRBJ2-1
CASSYGFSEQFF
TGTGCCAGCAGTTACGGATTTAGTGAGCAGTTCTTC
>TRBV29-1|.|.|TRBJ2-5
CSVEDNRGAPGEQYF
TGCAGCGTTGAAGATAATAGAGGGGCGCCGGGAGAGCAGTACTTC
>TRBV7-2|.|TRBD2|TRBJ2-4
CASSLHSGLAGVEQYF
TGTGCCAGCAGCCTACACTCGGGACTAGCGGGGGTAGAGCAGTACTTC
>TRBV6-5|.|TRBD1|TRBJ1-6
CASSRAGTGRNSPLHF
TGTGCCAGCAGTCGCGCCGGGACAGGGCGGAATTCACCCCTCCACTTT
>TRBV9|.|TRBD2|TRBJ2-3
CASSTLAGGPHTQYF
TGTGCCAGCAGCACCCTAGCGGGGGGACCCCATACGCAGTATTTT
>TRBV20-1|.|.|TRBJ1-5
CSGRPGSGNQPQHF
TGCAGTGGTAGGCCCGGGTCGGGCAATCAGCCCCAGCATTTT
>TRBV6-2/TRBV6-3|.|.|TRBJ2-3
CASSFGTLGPLTDTQYF
TGTGCCAGCAGTTTTGGAACCTTAGGACCTCTCACAGATACGCAGTATTTT
>TRBV6-4|.|.|TRBJ2-2
CASGEQVNTGELFF
TGTGCCAGCGGGGAGCAGGTTAACACCGGGGAGCTGTTTTTT
>TRBV20-1|.|.|TRBJ2-3
CSARDLGSTDTQYF
TGCAGTGCTAGAGATCTCGGGAGCACAGATACGCAGTATTTT
>TRBV7-2|many|.|TRBJ2-7
CASSLATGTYEQYF
TGTGCCAGCAGCTTAGCTACAGGAACGTACGAGCAGTACTTC
>TRBV7-2|many|TRBD2|TRBJ2-7
CASSSRTSGGEQYF
TGTGCCAGCAGTTCCCGGACTAGCGGGGGCGAGCAGTACTTC
>TRBV28|.|.|TRBJ2-4
CAILDRSDNIQYF
TGTGCCATACTAGACAGGTCCGATAACATTCAGTACTTC
>TRBV12-3/TRBV12-4|few|TRBD1|TRBJ2-1
CASSAGTADEQFF
TGTGCCAGCAGCGCTGGGACAGCCGATGAGCAGTTCTTC
>TRBV20-1|.|TRBD2|TRBJ2-1
CSAERLAGGPYNEQFF
TGCAGTGCTGAACGACTAGCGGGGGGGCCCTACAATGAGCAGTTCTTC
>TRBV12-3/TRBV12-4|few|.|TRBJ2-3
CASIFGDTQYF
TGTGCCAGCATTTTTGGGGATACGCAGTATTTT
>TRBV5-1|.|.|TRBJ1-2
CASSLRTGTNYGYTF
TGTGCCAGCAGCTTAAGGACGGGGACTAACTATGGCTACACCTTC
>TRBV12-3/TRBV12-4|few|.|TRBJ1-2
CASTLWASNYGYTF
TGTGCCAGCACTCTCTGGGCCAGTAACTATGGCTACACCTTC
>TRBV29-1|.|.|TRBJ1-2
CSVANYGYTF
TGCAGCGTTGCTAACTATGGCTACACCTTC
>TRBV20-1|few|.|TRBJ2-7
CSARDLQDYEQYF
TGCAGTGCTAGAGATTTACAGGACTACGAGCAGTACTTC
>TRBV4-3|few|TRBD1|TRBJ2-7
CASSQGTGVNRGSGYEQYF
TGCGCCAGCAGCCAAGGCACCGGGGTCAACAGGGGGTCGGGATACGAGCAGTACTTC
>TRBV20-1|.|.|TRBJ1-2
CSARVPGGTNGYTF
TGCAGTGCTAGAGTTCCGGGGGGGACGAACGGCTACACCTTC
>TRBV24-1|.|.|TRBJ2-6
CATSDPRTRVF
TGTGCCACCAGTGATCCCCGGACCCGGGTTTTC
>TRBV5-6|.|TRBD1|TRBJ1-2
CASSPPDRDDYGYTF
TGTGCCAGCAGCCCTCCTGACAGGGATGACTATGGCTACACCTTC
>TRBV7-9|.|.|TRBJ1-1
CASTVAAVILGNTEAFF
TGTGCCAGCACAGTGGCAGCAGTGATTTTGGGGAACACTGAAGCTTTCTTT
>TRBV28|few|.|TRBJ2-6
CASRGFSGANVLTF
TGTGCCAGTAGGGGGTTCTCTGGGGCCAACGTCCTGACTTTC
>TRBV4-3|.|TRBD1|TRBJ2-7
CASSRQGSRAYEQYF
TGCGCCAGCAGCCGACAGGGATCTCGAGCGTACGAGCAGTACTTC
>TRBV20-1|few|.|TRBJ2-7
CSARDKGYEQYF
TGCAGTGCTAGAGATAAGGGCTACGAGCAGTACTTC
>TRBV7-9|.|TRBD1|TRBJ2-2
CASSPTRDRDTGELFF
TGTGCCAGCAGCCCGACCCGGGACAGGGACACCGGGGAGCTGTTTTTT
>TRBV6-2/TRBV6-3|.|TRBD2|TRBJ2-6
CASSTTSGGVSGANVLTF
TGTGCCAGCAGTACAACTAGCGGGGGAGTCTCTGGGGCCAACGTCCTGACTTTC
>TRBV6-6|few|.|TRBJ1-5
CAPTTERRNQPQHF
TGTGCCCCCACTACCGAAAGGCGCAATCAGCCCCAGCATTTT
>TRBV5-5|.|TRBD1|TRBJ1-4
CASSSEIPGQGRGKLFF
TGTGCCAGCAGCTCCGAAATCCCGGGACAGGGAAGGGGAAAACTGTTTTTT
>TRBV20-1|few|TRBD2|TRBJ2-3
CSARDGTSATDTQYF
TGCAGTGCTAGAGACGGGACTAGTGCGACAGATACGCAGTATTTT
>TRBV6-1|.|.|TRBJ1-1
CASMHGGNTEAFF
TGTGCCAGCATGCACGGGGGGAACACTGAAGCTTTCTTT
>TRBV7-2|few|.|TRBJ2-5
CASSIDGLGGEETQYF
TGTGCCAGCAGTATAGATGGGCTTGGGGGCGAAGAGACCCAGTACTTC
>TRBV6-2/TRBV6-3|.|.|TRBJ1-1
CASTAGVGTEAFF
TGTGCCAGCACCGCTGGGGTGGGGACTGAAGCTTTCTTT
>TRBV15|.|.|TRBJ2-7
CATSRDRHAYEQYF
TGTGCCACCAGCAGGGACCGTCACGCCTACGAGCAGTACTTC
>TRBV27|.|.|TRBJ1-4
CASSPSLVGTNEKLFF
TGTGCCAGCAGCCCTAGCCTTGTGGGGACTAATGAAAAACTGTTTTTT
>TRBV28|.|.|TRBJ1-2
CASSSLRILGGYTF
TGTGCCAGCAGTTCCCTCAGGATTTTGGGCGGCTACACCTTC
>TRBV6-5|.|.|TRBJ2-7
CASTKAGSYEQYF
TGTGCCAGCACCAAGGCAGGGTCCTACGAGCAGTACTTC
>TRBV28|.|TRBD1|TRBJ1-1
CASSLRGQGEGAEAFF
TGTGCCAGCAGTTTGCGGGGACAGGGCGAAGGCGCTGAAGCTTTCTTT